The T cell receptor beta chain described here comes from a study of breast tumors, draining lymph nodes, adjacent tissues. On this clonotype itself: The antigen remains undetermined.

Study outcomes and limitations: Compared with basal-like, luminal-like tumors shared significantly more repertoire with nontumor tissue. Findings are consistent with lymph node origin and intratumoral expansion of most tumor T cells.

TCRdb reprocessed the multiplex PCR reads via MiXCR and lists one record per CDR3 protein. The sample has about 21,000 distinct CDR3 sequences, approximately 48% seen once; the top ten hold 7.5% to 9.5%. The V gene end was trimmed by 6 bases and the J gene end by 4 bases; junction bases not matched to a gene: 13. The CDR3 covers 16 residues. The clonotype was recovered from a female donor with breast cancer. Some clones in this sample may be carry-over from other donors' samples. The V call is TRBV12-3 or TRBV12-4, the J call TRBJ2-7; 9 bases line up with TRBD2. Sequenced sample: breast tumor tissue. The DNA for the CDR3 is TGTGCCAGCAGCCCCGGGTCGGCTAGCGGGAAGTACGAGCAGTACTTC. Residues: CASSPGSASGKYEQYF.